This T cell receptor (beta chain) came from a study of Ad26.COV2.S vaccination and SARS-CoV-2 variants. Sequencing used immunoSEQ multiplex PCR; TCRdb keeps in-frame clones, though not all of them. Of fewer than 400,000 clones in the sample, approximately 89% are singletons; the top ten hold approximately 1.9%. The CDR3 is made up of 16 amino acids. Treatment of the sample: over 15 received Ad26.COV2.S at low or high dose, single or two shots; about 5 received placebo; per-sample allocation not given. Sampling took place 63 days after the first vaccine or placebo injection. This clonotype was sampled from a person between 18 and 60 years old who received the Ad26.COV2.S COVID-19 vaccine or a placebo. The source was peripheral blood, collected in a trial of Ad26.COV2.S vaccine versus placebo. The V call is TRBV21-1, the J call TRBJ2-1. TRBV21-1 is a pseudogene segment. CDR3 sequence: CASSKVWRGRGCEQFF. CDR3 sequence (DNA): TGTGCCAGCAGCAAAGTTTGGAGGGGGCGGGGGTGTGAGCAGTTCTTC.